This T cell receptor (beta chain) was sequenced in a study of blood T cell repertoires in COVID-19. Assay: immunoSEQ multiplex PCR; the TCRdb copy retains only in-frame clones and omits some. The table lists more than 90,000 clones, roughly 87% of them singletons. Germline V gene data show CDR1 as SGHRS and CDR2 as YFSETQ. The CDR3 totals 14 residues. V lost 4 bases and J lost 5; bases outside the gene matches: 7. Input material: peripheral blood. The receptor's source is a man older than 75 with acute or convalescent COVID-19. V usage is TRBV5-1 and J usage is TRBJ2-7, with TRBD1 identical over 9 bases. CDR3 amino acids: CASSPGQGFNEQYF. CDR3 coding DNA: TGCGCCAGCAGCCCAGGACAGGGGTTTAACGAGCAGTACTTC.